These T cell receptor beta chains were read from a single sample in a study of blood T cells in healthy people across ages. TCRdb itself ran the 5' RACE reads through MiXCR, one entry per CDR3 protein. Of about 1.1 million distinct CDR3 sequences detected, roughly two fifths appear once; the ten largest clones hold about an eighth. The sequenced sample consisted of blood. These receptors were taken from a man younger than 35 in good health. Each CDR3 is given with its conserved first and last residue. A D gene is named only where the DNA matches it firmly. Size is stated for part of the rows, as once, few or many counts, or as a class when the clone is expanded.

clone_size: -
v_call: TRBV24-1
d_call: -
j_call: TRBJ2-1
cdr3_aa: CATSEEQYNEQFF
cdr3_nt: TGTGCCACCAGTGAGGAACAGTACAATGAGCAGTTCTTC

clone_size: few
v_call: TRBV4-3
d_call: -
j_call: TRBJ1-5
cdr3_aa: CASSQDVGGNQPQHF
cdr3_nt: TGCGCCAGCAGCCAAGATGTAGGGGGCAATCAGCCCCAGCATTTT

clone_size: few
v_call: TRBV6-5
d_call: -
j_call: TRBJ2-1
cdr3_aa: CASSYSGPNNEQFF
cdr3_nt: TGTGCCAGCAGTTATTCGGGACCGAACAATGAGCAGTTCTTC

clone_size: -
v_call: TRBV4-3
d_call: -
j_call: TRBJ1-4
cdr3_aa: CASSQDLDFQLGKLFF
cdr3_nt: TGCGCCAGCAGCCAAGATCTCGACTTCCAGCTGGGAAAACTGTTTTTT

clone_size: -
v_call: TRBV12-3/TRBV12-4
d_call: -
j_call: TRBJ1-4
cdr3_aa: CASRSSGGSEKLFF
cdr3_nt: TGTGCCAGCAGATCCTCGGGGGGCAGTGAAAAACTGTTTTTT

clone_size: -
v_call: TRBV7-2
d_call: -
j_call: TRBJ1-2
cdr3_aa: CASISTRGGYGYTF
cdr3_nt: TGTGCCAGCATCAGTACTAGGGGGGGCTATGGCTACACCTTC

clone_size: few
v_call: TRBV20-1
d_call: -
j_call: TRBJ2-7
cdr3_aa: CSARREGSYEQYF
cdr3_nt: TGCAGTGCTAGGAGGGAAGGGTCCTACGAGCAGTACTTC

clone_size: -
v_call: TRBV7-3
d_call: -
j_call: TRBJ1-1
cdr3_aa: CASCLTGENTEAFF
cdr3_nt: TGTGCCAGCTGCCTAACAGGCGAGAACACTGAAGCTTTCTTT

clone_size: -
v_call: TRBV7-9
d_call: TRBD1
j_call: TRBJ2-3
cdr3_aa: CASSFQQGAQSTDTQYF
cdr3_nt: TGTGCCAGCAGTTTCCAACAGGGGGCGCAGAGCACAGATACGCAGTATTTT

clone_size: -
v_call: TRBV12-3/TRBV12-4
d_call: -
j_call: TRBJ1-5
cdr3_aa: CASSLDGYQPQHF
cdr3_nt: TGTGCCAGCAGTTTGGACGGATATCAGCCCCAGCATTTT

clone_size: -
v_call: TRBV10-3
d_call: -
j_call: TRBJ2-4
cdr3_aa: CAISEFEGLAKNIQYF
cdr3_nt: TGTGCCATCAGTGAGTTTGAGGGACTAGCCAAAAACATTCAGTACTTC

clone_size: few
v_call: TRBV27
d_call: -
j_call: TRBJ1-1
cdr3_aa: CASSLLGTSRNTEAFF
cdr3_nt: TGTGCCAGCAGTTTATTAGGCACGTCCCGGAACACTGAAGCTTTCTTT

clone_size: -
v_call: TRBV7-9
d_call: TRBD1
j_call: TRBJ1-2
cdr3_aa: CASSLLQGWDGYTF
cdr3_nt: TGTGCCAGCAGCTTACTACAGGGGTGGGATGGCTACACCTTC

clone_size: -
v_call: TRBV6-5
d_call: TRBD1
j_call: TRBJ1-3
cdr3_aa: CASSMTGGAGNTIYF
cdr3_nt: TGTGCCAGCAGTATGACAGGGGGCGCTGGAAACACCATATATTTT

clone_size: few
v_call: TRBV5-1
d_call: TRBD2
j_call: TRBJ2-4
cdr3_aa: CASSTSGAKNIQYF
cdr3_nt: TGCGCCAGCAGCACTAGCGGGGCCAAAAACATTCAGTACTTC

clone_size: -
v_call: TRBV7-9
d_call: -
j_call: TRBJ2-3
cdr3_aa: CASSLVLGWTDTQYF
cdr3_nt: TGTGCCAGCAGCTTAGTCCTGGGATGGACAGATACGCAGTATTTT

clone_size: few
v_call: TRBV5-6
d_call: TRBD1
j_call: TRBJ1-2
cdr3_aa: CASSLTGENGYTF
cdr3_nt: TGTGCCAGCAGCTTGACAGGGGAGAATGGCTACACCTTC

clone_size: few
v_call: TRBV12-3/TRBV12-4
d_call: -
j_call: TRBJ1-2
cdr3_aa: CASSSGAVGVGTF
cdr3_nt: -

clone_size: few
v_call: TRBV20-1
d_call: -
j_call: TRBJ1-1
cdr3_aa: CSAPDGTEAFF
cdr3_nt: TGCAGTGCACCGGACGGGACTGAAGCTTTCTTT

clone_size: -
v_call: TRBV5-1
d_call: TRBD1
j_call: TRBJ2-6
cdr3_aa: CASSSGQNSGANVLTF
cdr3_nt: TGCGCCAGCAGCTCGGGACAGAACTCTGGGGCCAACGTCCTGACTTTC

clone_size: few
v_call: TRBV20-1
d_call: TRBD1
j_call: TRBJ1-2
cdr3_aa: CSASLPMDRVDGYTF
cdr3_nt: TGCAGTGCTAGTCTCCCGATGGACAGGGTCGATGGCTACACCTTC

clone_size: few
v_call: TRBV6-5
d_call: -
j_call: TRBJ1-1
cdr3_aa: CASRPGVTNTEAFF
cdr3_nt: TGTGCCAGCAGGCCGGGGGTGACAAACACTGAAGCTTTCTTT

clone_size: once
v_call: TRBV4-3
d_call: -
j_call: TRBJ2-4
cdr3_aa: CASSQDWRAVAKNIRYF
cdr3_nt: TGCGCCAGCAGCCAAGATTGGAGGGCAGTAGCCAAAAACATTCGGTACTTC

clone_size: -
v_call: TRBV27
d_call: -
j_call: TRBJ1-2
cdr3_aa: CASSILGGGGYTF
cdr3_nt: TGTGCCAGCAGTATTCTAGGCGGTGGTGGCTACACCTTC

clone_size: few
v_call: TRBV28
d_call: -
j_call: TRBJ1-5
cdr3_aa: CASSLLMGQGNQPQHF
cdr3_nt: TGTGCCAGCAGTTTATTGATGGGGCAGGGCAATCAGCCCCAGCATTTT

clone_size: once
v_call: TRBV12-3/TRBV12-4
d_call: -
j_call: TRBJ2-2
cdr3_aa: CASSLRTWSPENTGELFF
cdr3_nt: TGTGCCAGCAGTTTGAGAACCTGGAGCCCAGAAAACACCGGGGAGCTGTTTTTT

clone_size: -
v_call: TRBV20-1
d_call: TRBD2
j_call: TRBJ2-7
cdr3_aa: CSATPGTSGVIYEQYF
cdr3_nt: TGCAGTGCTACCCCCGGGACTAGCGGGGTAATATACGAGCAGTACTTC

clone_size: -
v_call: TRBV3-1
d_call: -
j_call: TRBJ2-3
cdr3_aa: CASSPFEITDTQYF
cdr3_nt: TGTGCCAGCAGCCCATTTGAAATCACAGATACGCAGTATTTT

clone_size: -
v_call: TRBV27
d_call: TRBD1
j_call: TRBJ1-2
cdr3_aa: CASSTKWTGVEGYTF
cdr3_nt: TGTGCCAGCAGTACAAAGTGGACAGGGGTGGAGGGCTACACCTTC

clone_size: -
v_call: TRBV7-9
d_call: -
j_call: TRBJ2-7
cdr3_aa: CASRRWDEQYF
cdr3_nt: TGTGCCAGCAGGCGGTGGGATGAGCAGTACTTC

clone_size: few
v_call: TRBV2
d_call: -
j_call: TRBJ1-1
cdr3_aa: CATQTRGTEAFF
cdr3_nt: TGTGCCACCCAAACTCGAGGCACTGAAGCTTTCTTT

clone_size: -
v_call: TRBV7-9
d_call: -
j_call: TRBJ2-1
cdr3_aa: CASSLVGDEQFF
cdr3_nt: TGTGCCAGCAGCTTAGTTGGGGATGAGCAGTTCTTC

clone_size: -
v_call: TRBV12-3/TRBV12-4
d_call: -
j_call: TRBJ1-6
cdr3_aa: CASSLLGDDNSPLHF
cdr3_nt: TGTGCCAGCAGTTTATTGGGAGACGATAATTCACCCCTCCACTTT

clone_size: -
v_call: TRBV5-5
d_call: -
j_call: TRBJ1-1
cdr3_aa: CASSLNPALAGDTEAFF
cdr3_nt: TGTGCCAGCAGCTTGAATCCAGCCCTCGCGGGGGACACTGAAGCTTTCTTT

clone_size: -
v_call: TRBV12-3/TRBV12-4
d_call: TRBD1
j_call: TRBJ2-7
cdr3_aa: CANTTGVGEQYF
cdr3_nt: TGTGCCAATACGACAGGGGTGGGCGAGCAGTACTTC

clone_size: few
v_call: TRBV7-9
d_call: TRBD1
j_call: TRBJ1-1
cdr3_aa: CASSFTGQEEAFF
cdr3_nt: TGTGCCAGCAGCTTTACCGGACAGGAGGAGGCTTTCTTT

clone_size: -
v_call: TRBV12-5
d_call: TRBD1
j_call: TRBJ1-1
cdr3_aa: CASALGHWDSGGTEAFF
cdr3_nt: TGTGCTAGTGCTTTGGGTCACTGGGACAGCGGGGGAACTGAAGCTTTCTTT

clone_size: once
v_call: TRBV9
d_call: -
j_call: TRBJ2-7
cdr3_aa: CASSVVAGVGYEQYF
cdr3_nt: TGTGCCAGCAGCGTAGTTGCAGGGGTGGGCTACGAGCAGTACTTC

clone_size: -
v_call: TRBV4-3
d_call: TRBD2
j_call: TRBJ2-3
cdr3_aa: CASSRRESTDTQYF
cdr3_nt: TGCGCCAGCAGCCGGCGGGAGAGCACAGATACGCAGTATTTT

clone_size: -
v_call: TRBV10-3
d_call: -
j_call: TRBJ2-2
cdr3_aa: CAANGGTGELFF
cdr3_nt: TGTGCCGCAAATGGGGGCACCGGGGAGCTGTTTTTT

clone_size: -
v_call: TRBV12-3/TRBV12-4
d_call: -
j_call: TRBJ1-1
cdr3_aa: CASRPGDAMRTEAFF
cdr3_nt: TGTGCCAGCAGGCCGGGGGACGCGATGCGGACTGAAGCTTTCTTT

clone_size: -
v_call: TRBV5-6
d_call: -
j_call: TRBJ2-5
cdr3_aa: CASSPWGRGETQYF
cdr3_nt: TGTGCCAGCAGCCCGTGGGGGCGCGGGGAGACCCAGTACTTC

clone_size: few
v_call: TRBV29-1
d_call: -
j_call: TRBJ1-1
cdr3_aa: CSATTPPDTEAFF
cdr3_nt: TGCAGCGCCACAACTCCACCGGACACTGAAGCTTTCTTT

clone_size: few
v_call: TRBV9
d_call: -
j_call: TRBJ2-3
cdr3_aa: CASSAMDWDTQYF
cdr3_nt: TGTGCCAGCAGCGCCATGGATTGGGATACGCAGTATTTT

clone_size: -
v_call: TRBV6-2/TRBV6-3
d_call: -
j_call: TRBJ1-1
cdr3_aa: CASSYSDAVLNTEAFF
cdr3_nt: TGTGCCAGCAGTTACTCCGACGCGGTTTTGAACACTGAAGCTTTCTTT

clone_size: -
v_call: TRBV2
d_call: -
j_call: TRBJ1-5
cdr3_aa: CASSEASDSNQPQHF
cdr3_nt: TGTGCCAGCAGTGAAGCTAGCGATAGCAATCAGCCCCAGCATTTT

clone_size: few
v_call: TRBV12-3/TRBV12-4
d_call: -
j_call: TRBJ1-6
cdr3_aa: CASSLRDRGSPLHF
cdr3_nt: TGTGCCAGCAGTTTAAGGGATAGGGGATCACCCCTCCACTTT

clone_size: -
v_call: TRBV10-3
d_call: TRBD2
j_call: TRBJ2-7
cdr3_aa: CAISEQSGINYNEQYF
cdr3_nt: TGTGCCATCAGTGAGCAGAGCGGGATTAACTACAATGAGCAGTACTTC

clone_size: -
v_call: TRBV20-1
d_call: -
j_call: TRBJ2-7
cdr3_aa: CREEGGPYEQYF
cdr3_nt: TGCAGAGAGGAGGGAGGACCCTACGAGCAGTACTTC

clone_size: -
v_call: TRBV20-1
d_call: -
j_call: TRBJ1-4
cdr3_aa: CSAGAGTVNEKLFF
cdr3_nt: TGCAGTGCTGGCGCGGGGACGGTGAATGAAAAACTGTTTTTT

clone_size: -
v_call: TRBV7-9
d_call: -
j_call: TRBJ1-4
cdr3_aa: CASSPRGGKANEKLFF
cdr3_nt: TGTGCCAGCAGCCCGAGGGGGGGCAAGGCTAATGAAAAACTGTTTTTT

clone_size: -
v_call: TRBV7-3
d_call: -
j_call: TRBJ2-1
cdr3_aa: CASSVNPDNEQFF
cdr3_nt: TGTGCCAGCAGCGTTAACCCTGACAATGAGCAGTTCTTC

clone_size: -
v_call: TRBV7-8
d_call: -
j_call: TRBJ2-3
cdr3_aa: CASSLGAGKIYTDTQYF
cdr3_nt: TGTGCCAGCAGCTTGGGGGCAGGGAAAATCTACACAGATACGCAGTATTTT

clone_size: -
v_call: TRBV6-5
d_call: -
j_call: TRBJ2-1
cdr3_aa: CASWRGGAYNEQFF
cdr3_nt: TGTGCCAGCTGGCGAGGAGGGGCCTACAATGAGCAGTTCTTC